A single T cell receptor beta chain is shown here with its context. This sample was taken from a study of blood T cell repertoires in COVID-19. Study at large: Sites across the United States, Italy and Spain contributed samples from acute and convalescent COVID-19. T cells, B-cell-depleted T cells, or PBMCs supplied cDNA or gDNA.

Germline values: CDR1 SGHNT, CDR2 YYREEE (reference sequence). V shed 0 bases, J shed 4 bases, and the junction held 9 bases outside the gene matches. The CDR3 has 16 residues. In the source study's methods: Amplification of reference gene primers was used by the study to estimate nucleated cell counts. Data came from immunoSEQ multiplex PCR; TCRdb stores just in-frame clones and leaves some out. The DNA gave D and trimming, while V, J and clone size come from that table. This table holds tens of thousands of clones, approximately 81% found once. The chain joins TRBV5-4 to TRBJ2-5; 7 bases map to TRBD1. This clonotype was sampled from a woman in her seventies with acute or convalescent COVID-19. Source material: peripheral blood. Written as DNA, the CDR3 is TGTGCCAGCAGCTTGGCCGGGGACAGAAGGCTAGAGACCCAGTACTTC. Encoded protein: CASSLAGDRRLETQYF.